This T cell receptor (beta chain) was recorded in a study of blood T cells in healthy people across ages. Study at large: About one barcoded beta molecule per two T cells was the capture yield of template switching. General study points: Long-lived donors had more naive CD4+ cells and higher diversity than aged donors. Estimated diversity across one million T cells was deemed an underestimate.

In terms of origin and age, donors were healthy Caucasian individuals from Russia aged about 6 to 90. A note on this clonotype: The target antigen is unknown.

The CDR3 runs to 15 residues. Germline V gene lookup returns CDR1 SEHNR and CDR2 FQNEAQ (reference sequence). V was shortened by 0 bases and J by 7 bases, with 12 bases between the two germline ends. A J-beta primer mix and a sample-barcoded 5' primer were used in a second PCR of about 7 to 12 cycles. Using its own MiXCR run on the 5' RACE reads, TCRdb lists one record per CDR3 protein. The sample has about 1,600,000 distinct CDR3 sequences, 42% seen once. This sequence originates from a woman aged 18-29 years in good health. This chain connects TRBV7-9 to TRBJ1-4; D gene uncertain. The material sequenced was blood. The DNA for the CDR3 is TGTGCCAGCAGCTTAGCGGGTGTAGTTGGTGAAAAACTGTTTTTT. This encodes CASSLAGVVGEKLFF.